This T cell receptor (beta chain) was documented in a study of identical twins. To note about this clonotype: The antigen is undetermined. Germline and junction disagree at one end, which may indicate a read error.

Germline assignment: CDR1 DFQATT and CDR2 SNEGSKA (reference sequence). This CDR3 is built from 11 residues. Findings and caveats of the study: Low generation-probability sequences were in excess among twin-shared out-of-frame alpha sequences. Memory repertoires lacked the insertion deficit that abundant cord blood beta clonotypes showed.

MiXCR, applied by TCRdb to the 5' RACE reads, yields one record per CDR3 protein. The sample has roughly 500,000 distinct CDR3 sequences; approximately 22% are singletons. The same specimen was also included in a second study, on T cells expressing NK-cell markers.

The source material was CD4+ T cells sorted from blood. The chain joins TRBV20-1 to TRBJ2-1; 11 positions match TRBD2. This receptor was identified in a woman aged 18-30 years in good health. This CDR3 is CSATRTSGSVF. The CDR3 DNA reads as TGCAGTGCTACCCGGACTAGCGGGTCAGTCTTC.